The clone carrying this T cell receptor beta chain was counted a single time. Its antigen is still unknown. After removal of 4 bases from V and 11 bases from J, the junction contained 17 bases not matched to a gene. This CDR3 spans 16 amino acids. Looked up from germline, CDR1 is SGHRS and CDR2 is YFSETQ. Profiled with immunoSEQ multiplex PCR; TCRdb holds only in-frame clones, not every one. The data show more than 5,500 clones, approximately 75% seen once. This entry comes from a study of tumor-infiltrating lymphocytes in localized non-small cell lung cancer. General study results and limits: Different pieces of the same tissue were used for each assay. TCR sequencing covered a subset of patients with enough tissue. Tumor T-cell fraction from TCR sequencing was not associated with recurrence-free survival (p = 0.61). T-cell fraction did not differ between immunotypes IM1 and IM2.

The specimen was lung tumor tissue. The chain carries TRBV5-1 and TRBJ2-5; 10 nucleotides match TRBD1. The source of this sequence is a human donor with non-small cell lung cancer. CDR3 amino acids: CASSPGQGTYGGEQYF. The DNA of the CDR3 is TGCGCCAGCAGCCCGGGACAGGGGACATATGGGGGGGAGCAGTACTTC.